These 2 T cell receptor beta chains originate from one sample sequenced in a study of blood T cell repertoires in COVID-19. TCRdb keeps only in-frame clones here, not all; method: immunoSEQ multiplex PCR. The sample includes tens of thousands of clones, roughly 82% seen only once; the top ten take approximately 8%. Sequencing was done on a sample of peripheral blood. These receptors were taken from a man aged 50 or older with active COVID-19.

The chain has TRBV30 and TRBJ2-3; possibly TRBD2 for D (5 bases). The CDR3 length is 13 residues. The V and J ends lost 1 base and 6 bases respectively, with 11 bases between them. From germline, CDR1 is GTSNPN and CDR2 SVGIG (reference sequence). CDR3 bases: TGTGCCTGGAGTGCACAGAGAGGGGATACGCAGTATTTT. Its translation: CAWSAQRGDTQYF.

The chain has TRBV24-1 and TRBJ1-5, with a weak D call TRBD1 (5 bases). Trimming shortened V by 3 bases and J by 9 bases, and 11 bases separated the two germline ends. Germline values: CDR1 KGHDR, CDR2 SFDVKD. The CDR3 is made up of 13 amino acids. The CDR3 DNA reads TGTGCCACCAGTGATGACAGTTTAGGGCCCCAGCATTTT. Protein sequence: CATSDDSLGPQHF.